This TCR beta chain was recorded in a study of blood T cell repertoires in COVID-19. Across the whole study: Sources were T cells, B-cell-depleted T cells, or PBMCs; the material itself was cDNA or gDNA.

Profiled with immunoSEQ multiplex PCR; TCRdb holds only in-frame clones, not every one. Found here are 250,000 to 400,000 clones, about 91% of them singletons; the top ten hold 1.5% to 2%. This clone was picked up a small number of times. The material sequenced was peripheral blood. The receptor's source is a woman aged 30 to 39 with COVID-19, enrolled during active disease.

In nucleotides, the CDR3 is TGTGCCTTGGGACAGGGGTACGAGCAGTACTTC. This gives the protein CALGQGYEQYF. The chain links TRBV30 to TRBJ2-7; 10 bases map to TRBD1. J gave up 4 bases and V 7 bases, and 1 base lay outside the gene matches. Germline CDR1 GTSNPN, CDR2 SVGIG (reference sequence). This CDR3 has 11 amino acids.